This entry lists 3 T cell receptor beta chains sequenced from one sample in a study of regulatory T cells in long-lasting Graves disease. In building TCR beta libraries, iRepertoire HTBI primers were used together with Arm-PCR of CDR3 regions. One entry per CDR3 protein results from TCRdb running MiXCR on the multiplex PCR reads. The sample yields about 470,000 distinct CDR3 sequences, around 15% seen once. Time point of the sample: newly diagnosed GD, antithyroid drugs for less than 3 months. PBMCs were the source of the RNA used for TCR sequencing. The same sample was also studied in work on T cells in Graves' hyperthyroidism and ophthalmopathy.

The source material was peripheral blood mononuclear cells (PBMCs), sampled at new diagnosis, from a patient treated with antithyroid drugs. Receptor source: a man aged 35-49 years with Graves disease.

The CDR3 DNA is TGTGCTAGTGGTTTTATCGACGCTTGGGTGGGCTCTGGGGCCAACGTCCTGACTTTC. Translation gives CASGFIDAWVGSGANVLTF. This chain links TRBV12-5 with TRBJ2-6; D gene unclear. Germline V gives CDR1 LGHNT, CDR2 FRNRAP. The V end lost 3 bases, the J end lost 0 bases, and 18 bases lay between the germline ends. This CDR3 spans 19 amino acids.

This clonotype was detected many times. This chain joins TRBV30 and TRBJ2-1; TRBD2 agrees at 12 bases. Germline-derived CDR1 and CDR2 are GTSNPN and SVGIG (reference sequence). V lost 8 bases, J lost 4 bases, and 3 bases stayed unmatched. The CDR3 runs to 13 residues. As DNA, the CDR3 is TGTGCCCGAGGACTAGCGGGGTACAATGAGCAGTTCTTC. This codes for CARGLAGYNEQFF.

This clonotype was detected a few times. V is TRBV29-1 and J is TRBJ2-1, with no clear D. CDR1 is SQVTM and CDR2 is ANQGSEA in the germline V gene. The CDR3 is made up of 15 amino acids. Trimming shortened V by 6 bases and J by 0 bases, and 15 bases separated the two germline ends. CDR3 region: CSVGNPTSSYNEQFF. As DNA, the CDR3 is TGCAGCGTGGGTAACCCGACGAGCTCCTACAATGAGCAGTTCTTC.